These T cell receptor beta chains were read from a single sample in a study of graft-versus-host responses after intestinal transplantation. Their cognate antigens are unknown. The protocol was immunoSEQ multiplex PCR, while the TCRdb copy is restricted to in-frame clones and leaves out a portion. This sample has 90,000 to 150,000 clones, with approximately 95% found just once. Sequenced here: unstimulated CD4+ T cells sorted from spleen or lymph node cells, sampled before intestinal transplant. The receptors were gathered from a human donor who received an intestinal transplant. Both conserved end residues are part of each CDR3. Each record gives: V gene, J gene, D gene, clone size, CDR3 DNA, CDR3 protein. The D gene is left open where the match is weak. For some rows the clone size is stated as once, few or many, or as a class when expanded; others skip it.

V: TRBV18
J: TRBJ2-6
D: -
size: -
DNA: TGTGCCAGCTCGCCGGGTGGGGACGCCTCATTGACTTTC
CDR3: CASSPGGDASLTF

V: TRBV6-1
J: TRBJ2-4
D: -
size: -
DNA: TGTGCCAGCAGTGCCCCTCGGCTAGGGGTAGCCAAAAACATTCAGTACTTC
CDR3: CASSAPRLGVAKNIQYF

V: TRBV28
J: TRBJ2-7
D: TRBD2
size: -
DNA: TGTGCCAGCAGTCCGTGGATAGCGGGAGAGCACGAGCAGTACTTC
CDR3: CASSPWIAGEHEQYF

V: TRBV4-1
J: TRBJ1-2
D: -
size: -
DNA: TGCGCCAGCAGCCAAGATGGGAGGAACTATGGCTACACCTTC
CDR3: CASSQDGRNYGYTF

V: TRBV13
J: TRBJ2-7
D: -
size: -
DNA: TGTGCCAGCAGCCCCGGTGGGGCGGGAGAGCAGTACTTC
CDR3: CASSPGGAGEQYF

V: TRBV11-3
J: TRBJ2-3
D: -
size: -
DNA: TGTGCCAGCAGCTTAGACGATACGCAGTATTTT
CDR3: CASSLDDTQYF

V: TRBV7-3
J: TRBJ2-1
D: TRBD2
size: once
DNA: TGTGCCAGCAGCTGGACTAGCGGGAGCTATGAGCAGTTCTTC
CDR3: CASSWTSGSYEQFF

V: TRBV11-2
J: TRBJ2-3
D: -
size: -
DNA: TGTGCCAGCAGTCTAGACCCCCCCCAGGCCGCCAGGAATACGCAGTATTTT
CDR3: CASSLDPPQAARNTQYF

V: TRBV11-2
J: TRBJ2-5
D: -
size: -
DNA: TGTGCCAGCAGCTTGTATGTAGACCAGTACTTC
CDR3: CASSLYVDQYF

V: TRBV7-8
J: TRBJ2-3
D: TRBD2
size: -
DNA: TGTGCCAGCAGCCCTTCGGGTAGCGGGAGGACAGATACGCAGTATTTT
CDR3: CASSPSGSGRTDTQYF

V: TRBV18
J: TRBJ1-1
D: -
size: -
DNA: TGTGCCAGCTCACCACAGAACACTGAAGCTTTCTTT
CDR3: CASSPQNTEAFF

V: TRBV6-1
J: TRBJ1-2
D: TRBD1
size: -
DNA: TGTGCCAGTCGGACAGGGGCGCGACCAAACTATGGCTACACCTTC
CDR3: CASRTGARPNYGYTF

V: TRBV12-5
J: TRBJ1-1
D: TRBD1
size: -
DNA: TGTGCTAGTGGTGGGACAGGGGGCGTATCTTTCTTT
CDR3: CASGGTGGVSFF

V: TRBV5-1
J: TRBJ2-3
D: -
size: -
DNA: TGCGCCAGCACCCATCGGCCGGCATTTAGCACAGATACGCAGTATTTT
CDR3: CASTHRPAFSTDTQYF

V: TRBV28
J: TRBJ2-5
D: -
size: -
DNA: TGTGCCAGCAGCCCTGGGGGGCAAGAGACCCAGTACTTC
CDR3: CASSPGGQETQYF

V: TRBV15
J: TRBJ1-5
D: -
size: once
DNA: TGTGCCACCAGCAGAGATCGCGGCAGGGACCGTCAGCCCCAGCATTTT
CDR3: CATSRDRGRDRQPQHF

V: TRBV7-6
J: TRBJ2-7
D: TRBD2
size: -
DNA: TGTGCCAGCAGCCCTCGACTAGCGGGCTTCTACGAGCAGTACTTC
CDR3: CASSPRLAGFYEQYF

V: TRBV28
J: TRBJ2-3
D: -
size: once
DNA: TGTGCCAGCAGTTTAACCACAGATACGCAGTATTTT
CDR3: CASSLTTDTQYF

V: TRBV28
J: TRBJ1-5
D: -
size: once
DNA: TGTGCCAGCAGTTTGGCCAGGACCAAAAGGGGTAATCAGCCCCAGCATTTT
CDR3: CASSLARTKRGNQPQHF

V: TRBV7-8
J: TRBJ1-2
D: TRBD1
size: -
DNA: TGTGCCAGCAGCTCATTCTCCGGGACAGGGACTAGAGGCTACACCTTC
CDR3: CASSSFSGTGTRGYTF

V: TRBV7-8
J: TRBJ2-7
D: -
size: -
DNA: TGTGCCAGCAGCGCACAGGGCGCCCTTACCTACGAGCAGTACTTC
CDR3: CASSAQGALTYEQYF

V: TRBV19
J: TRBJ1-3
D: -
size: -
DNA: TGTGCCAGTGGGCCAGAGTCTGGAAACACCATATATTTT
CDR3: CASGPESGNTIYF

V: TRBV6-1
J: TRBJ2-6
D: -
size: -
DNA: TGTGCCAGCGTCCTCTCTGGGGCCAACGTCCTGACTTTC
CDR3: CASVLSGANVLTF

V: TRBV7-7
J: TRBJ2-1
D: -
size: -
DNA: TGTGCTAGCAGCTCTTCCTACTACAATGAGCAGTTCTTC
CDR3: CASSSSYYNEQFF

V: TRBV6-1
J: TRBJ1-5
D: -
size: -
DNA: TGTGCCAGCAGTAAACAGGGCGGCAATCAGCCCCAGCATTTT
CDR3: CASSKQGGNQPQHF

V: TRBV29-1
J: TRBJ2-3
D: -
size: -
DNA: TGCAGCGTTGGTGGTAATCCAGATACGCAGTATTTT
CDR3: CSVGGNPDTQYF

V: TRBV21-1
J: TRBJ1-5
D: -
size: -
DNA: TGTGCCAGCAGCAAAGTCGGCGGACAGGGAATCACGCCCCAGCATTTT
CDR3: CASSKVGGQGITPQHF

V: TRBV7-6
J: TRBJ2-5
D: -
size: -
DNA: TGTGCCAGCAGCTTAGGCGGGAAAGAGACCCAGTACTTC
CDR3: CASSLGGKETQYF

V: TRBV18
J: TRBJ2-3
D: TRBD2
size: -
DNA: TGTGCCAGCTCACCTCTAGCGGGAGTAGGAGATACGCAGTATTTT
CDR3: CASSPLAGVGDTQYF

V: TRBV5-4
J: TRBJ1-1
D: -
size: -
DNA: TGTGCCAGCAGCACTGGAACTTCTCTCCCGGGGAACACTGAAGCTTTCTTT
CDR3: CASSTGTSLPGNTEAFF

V: TRBV21-1
J: TRBJ2-7
D: -
size: -
DNA: TGTGCCAGCAGCAAAGGAACTAGGGGAGACTACGAGCAGTACTTC
CDR3: CASSKGTRGDYEQYF

V: TRBV5-1
J: TRBJ2-3
D: TRBD2
size: -
DNA: TGCGCCAGCAGCAGAGGACTAGCTACAGATACGCAGTATTTT
CDR3: CASSRGLATDTQYF

V: TRBV7-3
J: TRBJ2-2
D: -
size: -
DNA: TGTGCCAGCAGCTTACCCACAAGCGCGGGGGAGCTGTTTTTT
CDR3: CASSLPTSAGELFF

V: TRBV5-1
J: TRBJ2-7
D: TRBD2
size: -
DNA: TGCGCCAGCAGCTTGGGGACTAGCGGGATTTCCTCCGAGCAGTACTTC
CDR3: CASSLGTSGISSEQYF

V: TRBV2
J: TRBJ1-4
D: TRBD1
size: -
DNA: TGTGCCAGCAGCCTCGGACAGGGGATGATTGAGGAACTGTTTTTT
CDR3: CASSLGQGMIEELFF

V: TRBV28
J: TRBJ1-5
D: TRBD1
size: -
DNA: TGTGCCATCTCGTTGAGACCCTTGACAGGGAGTGGGGGCAATCAGCCCCAGCATTTT
CDR3: CAISLRPLTGSGGNQPQHF

V: TRBV7-8
J: TRBJ2-5
D: TRBD2
size: -
DNA: TGTGCCAGCAGCTTAGCGTGGGACTACGGCCAAGAGACCCAGTACTTC
CDR3: CASSLAWDYGQETQYF

V: TRBV10-3
J: TRBJ2-6
D: -
size: -
DNA: TGTGCCATCAGTGGGGGCATCACCCTCTCTGGGGCCAACGTCCTGACTTTC
CDR3: CAISGGITLSGANVLTF

V: TRBV28
J: TRBJ2-1
D: TRBD1
size: -
DNA: TGTGCCAGCAGTCCCACTCCTTCGACAGGGGAGAAATCCAATGAGCAGTTCTTC
CDR3: CASSPTPSTGEKSNEQFF

V: TRBV19
J: TRBJ2-1
D: -
size: -
DNA: TGTGCCAGCAACCCCTCTAGCGCCCGAGTCGATGAGCAGTTCTTC
CDR3: CASNPSSARVDEQFF

V: TRBV5-8
J: TRBJ2-7
D: -
size: -
DNA: TGTGCCAGCAGCGTGTCGGGGCTACAGTGGGACTACGAGCAGTACTTC
CDR3: CASSVSGLQWDYEQYF

V: TRBV19
J: TRBJ2-5
D: TRBD1
size: -
DNA: TGTGCCAGCCGGGAGACAGGGGTAGGGGAGACCCAGTACTTC
CDR3: CASRETGVGETQYF

V: TRBV25-1
J: TRBJ1-2
D: -
size: -
DNA: TGTGCCAGCAGTGAATCCGACAGTATCTATGGCTACACCTTC
CDR3: CASSESDSIYGYTF

V: TRBV19
J: TRBJ2-7
D: TRBD1
size: -
DNA: TGTGCCAGTAGAAGGGACAGATCCTACGAGCAGTACTTC
CDR3: CASRRDRSYEQYF

V: TRBV9
J: TRBJ2-3
D: -
size: -
DNA: TGTGCCAGCAGCGTAGTTGCAATGGATACGCAGTATTTT
CDR3: CASSVVAMDTQYF

V: TRBV11-3
J: TRBJ2-7
D: TRBD2
size: -
DNA: TGTGCCAGCAGCACGGGACTAGCGGGGATTACCTACGAGCAGTACTTC
CDR3: CASSTGLAGITYEQYF

V: TRBV6-1
J: TRBJ2-1
D: -
size: -
DNA: TGTGCCAGCAGTGAAGTTAGCGGTTCCTACAATGAGCAGTTCTTC
CDR3: CASSEVSGSYNEQFF

V: TRBV7-2
J: TRBJ2-1
D: -
size: -
DNA: TGTGCCAGCAGCTTAGTTCAGTGGTTCTTC
CDR3: CASSLVQWFF